This T cell receptor beta chain was observed in a study of T cell responses to AZD1222 COVID-19 vaccine. Using immunoSEQ multiplex PCR, the repertoire was profiled, and TCRdb retains in-frame clones only, with some absent. The sample lists 250,000 or so clones; 93% were seen once. Germline loops: CDR1 MDHEN, CDR2 SYDVKM. This CDR3 comprises 14 residues. Between the trimmed V and J ends, which lost 5 bases and 8 bases, there was a span of 19 bases. This rearrangement joins TRBV28 to TRBJ2-7, with D unresolved. The receptor was isolated from an adult in good health. The specimen comprised peripheral blood, sampled on day 0 of AZD1222 vaccination. The CDR3 nucleotides are TGTGCCAGCAGTCGACCGGGCCAGGCAGCAAAGCAGTACTTC. It specifies CASSRPGQAAKQYF.